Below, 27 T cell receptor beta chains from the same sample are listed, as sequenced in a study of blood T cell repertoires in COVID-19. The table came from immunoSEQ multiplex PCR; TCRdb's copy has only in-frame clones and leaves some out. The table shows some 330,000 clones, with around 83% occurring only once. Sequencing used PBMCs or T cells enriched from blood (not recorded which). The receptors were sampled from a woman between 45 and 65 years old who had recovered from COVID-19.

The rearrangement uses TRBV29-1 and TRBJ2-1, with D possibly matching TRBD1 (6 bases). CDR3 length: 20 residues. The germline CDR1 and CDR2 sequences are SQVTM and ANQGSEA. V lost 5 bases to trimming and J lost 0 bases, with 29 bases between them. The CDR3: CSVFLINQLRTVHSYNEQFF. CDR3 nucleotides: TGCAGCGTTTTTCTCATTAACCAACTCCGGACAGTCCACTCCTACAATGAGCAGTTCTTC.

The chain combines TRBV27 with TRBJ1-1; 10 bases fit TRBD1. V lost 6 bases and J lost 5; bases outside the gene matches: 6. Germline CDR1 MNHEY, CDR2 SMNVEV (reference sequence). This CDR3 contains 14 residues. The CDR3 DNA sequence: TGTGCCAGCAGCTCGGGACAGGGGCGTACTGAAGCTTTCTTT. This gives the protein CASSSGQGRTEAFF.

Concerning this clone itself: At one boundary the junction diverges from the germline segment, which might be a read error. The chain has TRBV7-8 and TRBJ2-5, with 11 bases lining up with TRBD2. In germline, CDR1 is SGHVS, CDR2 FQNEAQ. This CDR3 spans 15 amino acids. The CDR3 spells CASSFLAGGQETQYF. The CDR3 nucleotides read TGTGCTAGCAGCTTCTTAGCGGGGGGGCAAGAGACCCAGTACTTC.

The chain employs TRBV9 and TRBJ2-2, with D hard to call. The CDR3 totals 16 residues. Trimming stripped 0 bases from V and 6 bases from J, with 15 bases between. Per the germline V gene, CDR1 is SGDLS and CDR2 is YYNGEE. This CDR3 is CASSVAAGQVAGELFF. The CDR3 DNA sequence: TGTGCCAGCAGCGTAGCAGCTGGGCAGGTAGCCGGGGAGCTGTTTTTT.

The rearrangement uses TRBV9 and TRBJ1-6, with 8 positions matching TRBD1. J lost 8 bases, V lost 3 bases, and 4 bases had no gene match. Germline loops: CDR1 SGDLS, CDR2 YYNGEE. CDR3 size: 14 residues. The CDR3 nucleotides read TGTGCCAGCAGCGGACGGACAGGGTATTCACCCCTCCACTTT. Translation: CASSGRTGYSPLHF.

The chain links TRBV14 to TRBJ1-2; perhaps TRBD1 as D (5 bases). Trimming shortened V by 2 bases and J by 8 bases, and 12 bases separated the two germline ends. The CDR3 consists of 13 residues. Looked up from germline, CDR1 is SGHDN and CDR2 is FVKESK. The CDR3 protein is CASSQRQGLGYTF. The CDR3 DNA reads TGTGCCAGCAGCCAACGCCAGGGTTTGGGCTACACCTTC.

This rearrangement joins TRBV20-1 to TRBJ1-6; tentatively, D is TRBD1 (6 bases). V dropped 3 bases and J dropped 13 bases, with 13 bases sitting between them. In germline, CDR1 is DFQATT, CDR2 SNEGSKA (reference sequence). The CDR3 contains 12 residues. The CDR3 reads CSASPGASPLHF. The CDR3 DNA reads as TGCAGTGCTAGTCCAGGGGCCTCCCCCCTCCACTTT.

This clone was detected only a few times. The DNA of the CDR3 is TGTGCCAGCAGCTTGGTGGGACAGCGGAACACTGAAGCTTTCTTT. Its protein product is CASSLVGQRNTEAFF. The chain carries TRBV5-4 and TRBJ1-1; the match to TRBD1 covers 7 bases. V lost 0 bases, J lost 1 base, and 3 bases stayed unmatched. The CDR3 covers 15 residues. Germline V lookup: CDR1 SGHNT, CDR2 YYREEE (reference sequence). The full variable domain, rest sourced from reference TRBV5-4 and TRBJ1-1, is ETGVTQSPTHLIKTRGQQVTLRCSSQSGHNTVSWYQQALGQGPQFIFQYYREEENGRGNFPPRFSGLQFPNYSSELNVNALELDDSALYLCASSLVGQRNTEAFFGQGTRLTVV.

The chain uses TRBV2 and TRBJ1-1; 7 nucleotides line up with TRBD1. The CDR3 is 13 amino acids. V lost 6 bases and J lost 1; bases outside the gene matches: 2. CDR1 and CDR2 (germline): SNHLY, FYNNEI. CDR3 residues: CASRRTGNTEAFF. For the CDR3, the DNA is TGTGCCAGCAGGAGGACAGGGAACACTGAAGCTTTCTTT.

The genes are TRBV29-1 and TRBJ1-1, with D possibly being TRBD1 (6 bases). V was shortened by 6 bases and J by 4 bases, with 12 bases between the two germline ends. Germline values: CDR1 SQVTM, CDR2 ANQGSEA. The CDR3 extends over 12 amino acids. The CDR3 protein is CSVSDRLTEAFF. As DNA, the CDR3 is TGCAGCGTGAGTGACAGGCTCACTGAAGCTTTCTTT.

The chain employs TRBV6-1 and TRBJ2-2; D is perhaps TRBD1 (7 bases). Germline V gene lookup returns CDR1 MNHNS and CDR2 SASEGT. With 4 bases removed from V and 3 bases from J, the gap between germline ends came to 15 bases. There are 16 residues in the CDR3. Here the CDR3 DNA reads TGTGCCAGCAGTGCTCGACAGGGAGGTTACACCGGGGAGCTGTTTTTT. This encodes CASSARQGGYTGELFF.

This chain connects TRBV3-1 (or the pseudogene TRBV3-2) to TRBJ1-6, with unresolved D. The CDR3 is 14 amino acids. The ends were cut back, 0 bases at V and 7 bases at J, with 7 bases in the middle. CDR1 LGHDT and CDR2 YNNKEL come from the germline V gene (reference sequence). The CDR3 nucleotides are TGTGCCAGCAGCCAAGATAATGGCAATTCACCCCTCCACTTT. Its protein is CASSQDNGNSPLHF.

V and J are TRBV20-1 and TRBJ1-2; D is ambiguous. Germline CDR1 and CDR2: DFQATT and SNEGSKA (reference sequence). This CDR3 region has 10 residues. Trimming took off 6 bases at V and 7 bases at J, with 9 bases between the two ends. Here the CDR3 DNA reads TGCAGTGCCTTCGGAGGTGGCTACACCTTC. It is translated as CSAFGGGYTF.

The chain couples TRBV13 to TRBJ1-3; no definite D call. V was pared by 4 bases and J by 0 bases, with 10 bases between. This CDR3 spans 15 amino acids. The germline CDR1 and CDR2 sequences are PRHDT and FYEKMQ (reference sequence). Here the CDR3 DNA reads TGTGCCAGCAGCTCCGGCGGGAGCTCTGGAAACACCATATATTTT. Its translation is CASSSGGSSGNTIYF.

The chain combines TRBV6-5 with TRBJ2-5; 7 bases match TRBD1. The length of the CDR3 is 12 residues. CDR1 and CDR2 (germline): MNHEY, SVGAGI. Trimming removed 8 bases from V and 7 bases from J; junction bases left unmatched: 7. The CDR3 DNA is TGTGCCAGCCGCGCCCAGGGGGTGACCCAGTACTTC. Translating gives CASRAQGVTQYF.

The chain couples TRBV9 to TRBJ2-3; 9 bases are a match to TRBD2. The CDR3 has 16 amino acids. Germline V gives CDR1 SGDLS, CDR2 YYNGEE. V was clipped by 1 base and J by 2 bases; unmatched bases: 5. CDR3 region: CASSVLAGGSTDTQYF. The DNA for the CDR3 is TGTGCCAGCAGCGTATTGGCGGGGGGGTCCACAGATACGCAGTATTTT.

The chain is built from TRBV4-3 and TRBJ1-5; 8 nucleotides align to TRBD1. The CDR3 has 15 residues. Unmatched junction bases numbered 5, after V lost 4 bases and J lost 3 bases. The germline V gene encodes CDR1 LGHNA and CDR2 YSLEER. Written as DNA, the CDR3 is TGCGCCAGCAGCCGGCGGACAGGGATCAATCAGCCCCAGCATTTT. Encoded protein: CASSRRTGINQPQHF.

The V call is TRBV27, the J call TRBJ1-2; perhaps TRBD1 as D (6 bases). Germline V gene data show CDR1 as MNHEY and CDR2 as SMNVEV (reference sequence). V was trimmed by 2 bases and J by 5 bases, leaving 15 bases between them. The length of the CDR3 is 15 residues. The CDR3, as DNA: TGTGCCAGCAGTTTACGAACAGGGAGCTTTTATGGCTACACCTTC. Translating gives CASSLRTGSFYGYTF.

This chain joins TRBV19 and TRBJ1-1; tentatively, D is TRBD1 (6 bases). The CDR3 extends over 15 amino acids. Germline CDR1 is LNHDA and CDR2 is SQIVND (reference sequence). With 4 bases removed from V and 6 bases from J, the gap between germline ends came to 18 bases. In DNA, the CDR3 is TGTGCCAGTAGTACGGACCAGGGGATTAAGTCTGAAGCTTTCTTT. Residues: CASSTDQGIKSEAFF.

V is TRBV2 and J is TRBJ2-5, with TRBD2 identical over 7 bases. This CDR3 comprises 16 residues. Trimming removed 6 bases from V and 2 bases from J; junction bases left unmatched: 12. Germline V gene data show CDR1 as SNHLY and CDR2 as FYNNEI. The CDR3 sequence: CASRPTGWDYQETQYF. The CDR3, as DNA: TGTGCCAGCAGACCAACGGGGTGGGACTATCAAGAGACCCAGTACTTC.

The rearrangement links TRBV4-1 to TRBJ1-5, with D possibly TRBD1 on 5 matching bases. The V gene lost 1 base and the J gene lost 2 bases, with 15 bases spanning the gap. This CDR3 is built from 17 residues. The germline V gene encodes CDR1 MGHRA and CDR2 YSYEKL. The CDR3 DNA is TGCGCCAGCAGCCAAGCTCCGAGCAGGGTGGGCAATCAGCCCCAGCATTTT. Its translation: CASSQAPSRVGNQPQHF.

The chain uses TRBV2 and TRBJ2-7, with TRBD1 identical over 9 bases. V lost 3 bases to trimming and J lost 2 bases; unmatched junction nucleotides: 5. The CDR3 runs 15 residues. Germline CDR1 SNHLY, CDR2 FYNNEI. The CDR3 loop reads CASSEGQGGTYEQYF. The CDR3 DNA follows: TGTGCCAGCAGTGAGGGACAGGGAGGTACCTACGAGCAGTACTTC.

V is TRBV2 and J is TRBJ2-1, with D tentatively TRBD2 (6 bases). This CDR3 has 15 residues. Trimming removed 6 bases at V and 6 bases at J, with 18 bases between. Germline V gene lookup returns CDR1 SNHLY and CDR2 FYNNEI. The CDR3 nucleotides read TGTGCCAGCAGCGATACGGGAGCGGCGATCAATGAGCAGTTCTTC. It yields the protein CASSDTGAAINEQFF.

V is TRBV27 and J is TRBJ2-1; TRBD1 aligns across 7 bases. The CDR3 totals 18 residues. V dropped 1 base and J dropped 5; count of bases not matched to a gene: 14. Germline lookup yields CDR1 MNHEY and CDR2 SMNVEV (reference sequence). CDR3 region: CASSLWGHQGTADNEQFF. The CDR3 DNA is TGTGCCAGCAGTTTATGGGGCCACCAAGGGACAGCCGACAATGAGCAGTTCTTC.

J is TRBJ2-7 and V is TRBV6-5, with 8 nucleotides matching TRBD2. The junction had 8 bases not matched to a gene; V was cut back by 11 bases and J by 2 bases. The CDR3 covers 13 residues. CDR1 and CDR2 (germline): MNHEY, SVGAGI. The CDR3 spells CALLAGTPYEQYF. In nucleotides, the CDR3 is TGTGCCCTGTTAGCGGGGACTCCCTACGAGCAGTACTTC.

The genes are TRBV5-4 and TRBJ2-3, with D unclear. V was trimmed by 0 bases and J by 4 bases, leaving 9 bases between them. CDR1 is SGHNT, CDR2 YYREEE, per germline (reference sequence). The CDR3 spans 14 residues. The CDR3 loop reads CASSLEFSSDTQYF. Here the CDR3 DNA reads TGTGCCAGCAGCTTGGAGTTTAGCTCAGATACGCAGTATTTT.

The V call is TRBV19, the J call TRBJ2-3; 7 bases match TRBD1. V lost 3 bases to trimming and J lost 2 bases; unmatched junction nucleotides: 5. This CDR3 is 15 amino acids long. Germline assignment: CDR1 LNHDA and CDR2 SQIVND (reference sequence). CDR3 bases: TGTGCCAGTAGTATGGACAGGAGCCACACAGATACGCAGTATTTT. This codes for CASSMDRSHTDTQYF.